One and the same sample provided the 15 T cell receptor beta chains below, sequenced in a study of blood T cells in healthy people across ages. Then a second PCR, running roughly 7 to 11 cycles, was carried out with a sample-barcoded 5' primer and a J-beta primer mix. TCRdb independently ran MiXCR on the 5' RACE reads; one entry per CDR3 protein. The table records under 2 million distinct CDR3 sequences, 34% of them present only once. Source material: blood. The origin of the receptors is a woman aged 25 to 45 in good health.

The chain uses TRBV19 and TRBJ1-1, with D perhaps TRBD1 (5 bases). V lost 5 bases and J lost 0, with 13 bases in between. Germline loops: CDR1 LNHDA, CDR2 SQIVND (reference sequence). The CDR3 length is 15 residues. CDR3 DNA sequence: TGTGCCAGTAGTGCCAACGAAGGGGTGAACACTGAAGCTTTCTTT. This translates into CASSANEGVNTEAFF. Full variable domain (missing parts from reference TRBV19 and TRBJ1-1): DGGITQSPKYLFRKEGQNVTLSCEQNLNHDAMYWYRQDPGQGLRLIYYSQIVNDFQKGDIAEGYSVSREKKESFPLTVTSAQKNPTAFYLCASSANEGVNTEAFFGQGTRLTVV.

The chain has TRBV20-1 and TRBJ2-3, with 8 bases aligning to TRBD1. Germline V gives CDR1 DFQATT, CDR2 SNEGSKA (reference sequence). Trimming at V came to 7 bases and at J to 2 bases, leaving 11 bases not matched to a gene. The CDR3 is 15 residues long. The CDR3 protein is CSVIYPRGPTDTQYF. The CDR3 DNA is TGCAGTGTTATTTATCCCAGGGGGCCCACAGATACGCAGTATTTT.

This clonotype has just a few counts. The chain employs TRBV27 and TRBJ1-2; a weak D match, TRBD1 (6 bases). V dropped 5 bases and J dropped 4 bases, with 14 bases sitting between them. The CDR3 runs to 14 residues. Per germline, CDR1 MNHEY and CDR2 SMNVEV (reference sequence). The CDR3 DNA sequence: TGTGCCAGCAGTCCGGGGGGGCGCGGCTATGGCTACACCTTC. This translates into CASSPGGRGYGYTF.

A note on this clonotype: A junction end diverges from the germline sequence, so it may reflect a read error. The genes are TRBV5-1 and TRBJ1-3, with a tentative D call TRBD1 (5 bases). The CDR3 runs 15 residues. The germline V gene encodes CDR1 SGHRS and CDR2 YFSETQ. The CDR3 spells CASSWDPSSGNTTYF. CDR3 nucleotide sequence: TGCGCCAGCAGCTGGGACCCTAGCTCTGGAAACACCACATATTTT.

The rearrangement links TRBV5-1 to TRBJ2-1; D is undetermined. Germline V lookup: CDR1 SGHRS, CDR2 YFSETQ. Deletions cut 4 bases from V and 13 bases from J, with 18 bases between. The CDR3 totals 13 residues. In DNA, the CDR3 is TGCGCCAGCAGCCCCCCCGAAGGACGGAAACAGTTCTTC. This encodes CASSPPEGRKQFF.

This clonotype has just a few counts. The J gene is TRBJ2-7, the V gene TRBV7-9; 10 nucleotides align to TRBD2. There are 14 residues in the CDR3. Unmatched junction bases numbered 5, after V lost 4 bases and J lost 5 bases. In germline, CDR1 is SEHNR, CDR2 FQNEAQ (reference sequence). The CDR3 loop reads CASSSPGTSDEQYF. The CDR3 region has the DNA TGTGCCAGCAGCTCCCCCGGGACTAGCGACGAGCAGTACTTC.

The CDR3 DNA reads as TGTGCCACCCGGGGGTGGAGTAGAATGGAGAGTGAGCAGTTCTTC. It codes for CATRGWSRMESEQFF. The V and J genes are TRBV7-8 and TRBJ2-1; TRBD2 might be the D (6 bases). The V and J ends lost 10 bases and 9 bases respectively, with 25 bases between them. Germline loops: CDR1 SGHVS, CDR2 FQNEAQ. CDR3 length equals 15 residues.

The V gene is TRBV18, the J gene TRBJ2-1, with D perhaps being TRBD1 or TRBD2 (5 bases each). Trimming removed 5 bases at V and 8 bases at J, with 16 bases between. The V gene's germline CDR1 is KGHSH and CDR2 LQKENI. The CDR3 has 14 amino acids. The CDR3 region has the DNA TGTGCCAGCTCATTGGGACCTCCGAGCGATGAGCAGTTCTTC. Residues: CASSLGPPSDEQFF.

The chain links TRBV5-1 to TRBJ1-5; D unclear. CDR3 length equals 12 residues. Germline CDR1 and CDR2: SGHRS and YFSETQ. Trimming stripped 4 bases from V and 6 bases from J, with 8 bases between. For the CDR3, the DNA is TGCGCCAGCAGCCCGGCGGGTCAGCCCCAGCATTTT. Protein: CASSPAGQPQHF. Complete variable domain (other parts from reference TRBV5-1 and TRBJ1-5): KAGVTQTPRYLIKTRGQQVTLSCSPISGHRSVSWYQQTPGQGLQFLFEYFSETQRNKGNFPGRFSGRQFSNSRSEMNVSTLELGDSALYLCASSPAGQPQHFGDGTRLSIL.

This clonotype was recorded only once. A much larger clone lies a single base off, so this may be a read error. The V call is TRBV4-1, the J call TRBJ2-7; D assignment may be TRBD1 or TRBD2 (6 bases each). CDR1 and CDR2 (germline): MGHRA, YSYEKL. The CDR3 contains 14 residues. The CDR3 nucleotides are TGCGCCAGCAGCCAGCGGGACATAGCCTACGGGCAGTACTTC. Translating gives CASSQRDIAYGQYF.

In DNA, the CDR3 is TGTGCCAGCAGGGATATCACCACAGGAAAAAGCTCCTACAATGAGCAGTTCTTC. This gives the protein CASRDITTGKSSYNEQFF. The V gene is TRBV21-1, the J gene TRBJ2-1; the table names TRBD1, a call not compared with the DNA. TRBV21-1 is shown as a pseudogene. The CDR3 is made up of 18 amino acids.

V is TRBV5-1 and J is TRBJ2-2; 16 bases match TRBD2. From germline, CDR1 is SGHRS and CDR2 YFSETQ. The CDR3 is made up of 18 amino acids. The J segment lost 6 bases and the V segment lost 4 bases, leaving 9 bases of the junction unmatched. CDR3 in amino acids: CASSPYQGLAGGPGELFF. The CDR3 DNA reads TGCGCCAGCAGCCCGTACCAGGGACTAGCGGGAGGGCCCGGGGAGCTGTTTTTT.

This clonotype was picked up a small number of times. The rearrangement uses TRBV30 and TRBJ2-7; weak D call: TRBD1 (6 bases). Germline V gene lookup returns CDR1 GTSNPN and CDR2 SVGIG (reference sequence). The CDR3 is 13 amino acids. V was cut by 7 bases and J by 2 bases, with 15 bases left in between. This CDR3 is CASAPDRAYEQYF. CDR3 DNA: TGTGCCTCAGCCCCGGACAGAGCCTACGAGCAGTACTTC.

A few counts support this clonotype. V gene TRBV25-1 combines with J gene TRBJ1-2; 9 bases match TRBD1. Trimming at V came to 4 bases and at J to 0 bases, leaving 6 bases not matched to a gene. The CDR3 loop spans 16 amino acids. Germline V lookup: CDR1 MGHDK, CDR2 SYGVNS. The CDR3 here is CASSGTGVGANYGYTF. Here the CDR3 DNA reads TGTGCCAGCAGTGGGACAGGGGTCGGGGCTAACTATGGCTACACCTTC.

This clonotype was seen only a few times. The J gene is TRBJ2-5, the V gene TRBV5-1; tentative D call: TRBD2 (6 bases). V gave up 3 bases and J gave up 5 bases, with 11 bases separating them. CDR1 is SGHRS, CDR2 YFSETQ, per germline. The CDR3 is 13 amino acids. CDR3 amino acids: CASSSTAGETQYF. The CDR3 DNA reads TGCGCCAGCAGCTCAACTGCGGGGGAGACCCAGTACTTC.